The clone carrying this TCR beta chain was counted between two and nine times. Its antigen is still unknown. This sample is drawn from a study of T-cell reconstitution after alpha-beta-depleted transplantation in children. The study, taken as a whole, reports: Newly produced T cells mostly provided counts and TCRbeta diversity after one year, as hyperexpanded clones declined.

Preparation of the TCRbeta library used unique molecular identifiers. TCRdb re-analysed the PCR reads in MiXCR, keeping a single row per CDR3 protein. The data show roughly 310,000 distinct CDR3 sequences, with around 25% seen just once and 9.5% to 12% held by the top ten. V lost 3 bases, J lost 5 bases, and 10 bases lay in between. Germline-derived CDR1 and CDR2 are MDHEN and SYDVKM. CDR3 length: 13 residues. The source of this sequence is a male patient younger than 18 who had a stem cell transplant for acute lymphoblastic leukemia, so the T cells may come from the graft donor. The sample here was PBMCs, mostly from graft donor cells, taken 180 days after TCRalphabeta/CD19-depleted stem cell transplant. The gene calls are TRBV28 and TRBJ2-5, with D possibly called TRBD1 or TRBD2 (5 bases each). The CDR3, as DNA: TGTGCCAGCAGTTTTCGGGGCGGTGAGACCCAGTACTTC. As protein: CASSFRGGETQYF.